A selection of T cell receptor beta chains follows, all from one sample in a study of blood T cell repertoires in COVID-19. TCRdb's copy holds only in-frame clones and misses some; the assay was immunoSEQ multiplex PCR. There are tens of thousands of clones in the sample; about nine tenths occur only once, and more than 0.95% lies in the top ten. The source material was peripheral blood. These receptor sequences come from a human donor in a cohort sampled during active COVID-19. Both conserved end residues are part of each CDR3. Fields, in order: D gene, clone size, V gene, J gene, CDR3 protein, CDR3 DNA. D genes are given only for firm matches. Only part of the rows carry a size: once, few, many, or a class if the clone is expanded.

D gene: TRBD2
clone size: NA
V gene: TRBV29-1
J gene: TRBJ2-1
CDR3 protein: CSVADVFTSGGSYNEQFF
CDR3 DNA: TGCAGCGTTGCAGACGTGTTCACTAGCGGTGGCTCCTACAATGAGCAGTTCTTC

D gene: TRBD1
clone size: NA
V gene: TRBV19
J gene: TRBJ1-5
CDR3 protein: CASNDRVLSQPQHF
CDR3 DNA: TGTGCCAGTAATGACAGGGTGTTGAGTCAGCCCCAGCATTTT

D gene: NA
clone size: NA
V gene: TRBV24-1
J gene: TRBJ2-7
CDR3 protein: CATSVRQVYEQYF
CDR3 DNA: TGTGCCACCAGTGTTCGACAGGTCTACGAGCAGTACTTC

D gene: NA
clone size: NA
V gene: TRBV14
J gene: TRBJ2-1
CDR3 protein: CASGGQSLSSYNEQFF
CDR3 DNA: TGTGCCAGCGGAGGACAGAGCCTTAGCTCCTACAATGAGCAGTTCTTC

D gene: TRBD1
clone size: NA
V gene: TRBV28
J gene: TRBJ1-2
CDR3 protein: CASNTGGRVLNGYTF
CDR3 DNA: TGTGCCAGTAACACAGGGGGCAGAGTCTTAAATGGCTACACCTTC

D gene: NA
clone size: NA
V gene: TRBV28
J gene: TRBJ2-7
CDR3 protein: CASQGPGRQTISYEQYF
CDR3 DNA: TGTGCCAGCCAAGGGCCGGGTCGACAGACAATCTCCTACGAGCAGTACTTC

D gene: TRBD1
clone size: many
V gene: TRBV13
J gene: TRBJ1-2
CDR3 protein: CASSSGGQGGYTF
CDR3 DNA: TGTGCCAGCAGCTCAGGGGGCCAGGGGGGCTACACCTTC

D gene: NA
clone size: NA
V gene: TRBV4-2
J gene: TRBJ1-5
CDR3 protein: CASSQDRGFNQPQHF
CDR3 DNA: TGTGCCAGCAGCCAAGACAGGGGATTCAATCAGCCCCAGCATTTT

D gene: NA
clone size: NA
V gene: TRBV21-1
J gene: TRBJ1-1
CDR3 protein: CASSKASRGPSTEAFF
CDR3 DNA: TGTGCCAGCAGCAAAGCTTCTAGGGGGCCGAGCACTGAAGCTTTCTTT

D gene: TRBD1
clone size: NA
V gene: TRBV19
J gene: TRBJ1-5
CDR3 protein: CASTDRALAKPQHF
CDR3 DNA: TGTGCCAGTACCGACAGGGCCCTAGCGAAGCCCCAGCATTTT

D gene: NA
clone size: NA
V gene: TRBV2
J gene: TRBJ2-3
CDR3 protein: CASRLLQTSTDTQYF
CDR3 DNA: TGTGCCAGCCGACTTCTGCAGACTAGCACAGATACGCAGTATTTT

D gene: TRBD1
clone size: NA
V gene: TRBV28
J gene: TRBJ2-2
CDR3 protein: CASSLLAGGYTGELFF
CDR3 DNA: TGTGCCAGCAGTTTATTGGCAGGGGGTTACACCGGGGAGCTGTTTTTT

D gene: NA
clone size: NA
V gene: TRBV2
J gene: TRBJ1-1
CDR3 protein: CASSLTGVPNTEAFF
CDR3 DNA: TGTGCCAGCAGCCTAACCGGGGTTCCGAACACTGAAGCTTTCTTT

D gene: NA
clone size: NA
V gene: TRBV28
J gene: TRBJ2-5
CDR3 protein: CASSSSRGETQYF
CDR3 DNA: TGTGCCAGCAGTTCTAGCCGAGGGGAGACCCAGTACTTC

D gene: TRBD2
clone size: NA
V gene: TRBV19
J gene: TRBJ2-5
CDR3 protein: CASSTGLARETQYF
CDR3 DNA: TGTGCCAGTAGTACGGGACTAGCGAGAGAGACCCAGTACTTC